The clone carrying this TCR beta chain was counted only a few times. These data belong to a study of T-cell reconstitution after alpha-beta-depleted transplantation in children. TCRbeta library preparation incorporated unique molecular identifiers. Each CDR3 protein is one row after TCRdb ran MiXCR on the PCR reads. This table holds hundreds of thousands of distinct CDR3 sequences, around 17% found once. The germline V gene encodes CDR1 SGHKS and CDR2 YYEKEE (reference sequence). The CDR3 spans 14 residues. V lost 1 base and J 9 bases, leaving 14 bases between the germline ends. The sequenced sample was PBMCs from the stem cell graft donor, obtained from the stem cell graft. The clonotype was recovered from a human donor who donated a stem cell graft to a child with acute lymphoblastic leukemia. The chain links TRBV5-5 to TRBJ2-1; D remains unclear. The CDR3: CASSLFPQLGEQFF. The DNA for the CDR3 is TGTGCCAGCAGCTTGTTTCCCCAGTTGGGTGAGCAGTTCTTC.